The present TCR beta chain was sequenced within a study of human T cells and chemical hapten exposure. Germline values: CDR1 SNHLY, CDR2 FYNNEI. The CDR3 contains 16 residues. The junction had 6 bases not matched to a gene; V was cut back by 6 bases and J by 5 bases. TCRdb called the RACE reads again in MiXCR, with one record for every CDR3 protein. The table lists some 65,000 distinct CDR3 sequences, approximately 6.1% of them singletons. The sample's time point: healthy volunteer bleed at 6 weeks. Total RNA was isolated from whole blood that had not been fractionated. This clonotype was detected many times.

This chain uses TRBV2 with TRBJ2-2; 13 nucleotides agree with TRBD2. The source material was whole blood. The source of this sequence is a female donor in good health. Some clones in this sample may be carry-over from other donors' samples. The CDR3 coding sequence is TGTGCCAGCAGCGGACTAGCGGGAGTAAATACCGGGGAGCTGTTTTTT. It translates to CASSGLAGVNTGELFF.